This T cell receptor (beta chain) was sequenced in a study of T-cell memory formation after mild COVID-19. Study-level points and caveats: Some responding clones appeared in pre-infection memory, suggesting cross-reactive memory joined. Clones contracting over day 15 to 85 were CD4/CD8 balanced, with later expanders leaning CD4+. Clones that contracted clustered mainly in CM and EM if CD4+ and in EMRA if CD8+.

5'RACE primed at constant segments yielded TCR alpha and TCR beta cDNA libraries bearing sample barcodes and UMIs. TCRdb used MiXCR to reprocess the 5' RACE reads, holding one entry per CDR3 protein. The profile shows more than 120,000 distinct CDR3 sequences, roughly 21% of them singletons. This clonotype was seen repeatedly, ten times or more. Its antigen is still unknown. This CDR3 is 13 amino acids long. Germline V CDR1 and CDR2: LNHDA, SQIVND (reference sequence). Trimming took 5 bases from V and 4 from J; bases not matched to a gene: 0. The sample taken for sequencing was PBMCs or a T cell subset sorted from them (not recorded which). The clonotype originates from an adult woman who had mild COVID-19 (a few samples of this study predate the infection). Cell type and time point are not known. The rearrangement uses TRBV19 and TRBJ2-4; 9 bases are shared with TRBD1. This chain's CDR3 is CASSDRGKNIQYF. CDR3 in DNA: TGTGCCAGTAGTGACAGGGGGAAAAACATTCAGTACTTC.